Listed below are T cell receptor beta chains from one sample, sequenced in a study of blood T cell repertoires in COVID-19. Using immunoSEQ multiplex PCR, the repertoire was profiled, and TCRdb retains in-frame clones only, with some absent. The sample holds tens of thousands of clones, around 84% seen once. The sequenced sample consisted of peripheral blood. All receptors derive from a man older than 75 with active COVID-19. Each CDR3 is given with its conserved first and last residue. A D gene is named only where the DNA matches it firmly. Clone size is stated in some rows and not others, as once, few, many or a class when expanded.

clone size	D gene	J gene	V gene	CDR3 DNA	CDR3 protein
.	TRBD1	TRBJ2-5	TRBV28	TGTGCCAGCAGTTTAATAACAGGGGATCGAGAGACCCAGTACTTC	CASSLITGDRETQYF
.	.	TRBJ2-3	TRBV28	TGTGCCAGCAGTTCCGGGGGGCGTGGCGCCCCTTCTAGCACAGATACGCAGTATTTT	CASSSGGRGAPSSTDTQYF
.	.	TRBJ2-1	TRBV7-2	TGTGCCAGCAGCCCGAGGACCCGGGAGAATGAGCAGTTCTTC	CASSPRTRENEQFF
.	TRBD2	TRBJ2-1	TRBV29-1	TGCAGCGTTGAGGGGTCGACTAGCGATTACCGAAGCTCCTACAATGAGCAGTTCTTC	CSVEGSTSDYRSSYNEQFF
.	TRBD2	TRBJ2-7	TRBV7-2	TGTGCCAGCAGCTTGGCGGGAGCTCTGGACGAGCAGTACTTC	CASSLAGALDEQYF
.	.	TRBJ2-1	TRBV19	TGTGCCAGTAGTATTATGACGGGAGAGGGGAATGAGCAGTTCTTC	CASSIMTGEGNEQFF
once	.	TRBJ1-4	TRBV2	TGTGCCAGCACTGGGCAGGCCTATAATGAAAAACTGTTTTTT	CASTGQAYNEKLFF
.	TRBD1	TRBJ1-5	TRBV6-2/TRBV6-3	TGTGCCAGCAGTTTTGCAGGGGGAGATATGTATAGCAATCAGCCCCAGCATTTT	CASSFAGGDMYSNQPQHF
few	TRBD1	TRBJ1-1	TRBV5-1	TGCGCCAGCGGGGACAGGGGGAACACTGAAGCTTTCTTT	CASGDRGNTEAFF
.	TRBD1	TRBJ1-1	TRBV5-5	TGTGCCAGCAGCGCAGGGGGCAAGAACACTGAAGCTTTCTTT	CASSAGGKNTEAFF
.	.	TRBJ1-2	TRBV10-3	TGTGCCATCAGTGGTCCAGCGGACTATGGCTACACCTTC	CAISGPADYGYTF
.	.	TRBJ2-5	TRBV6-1	TGTGCCAGCAGTGAAGCGTTGGACAGAACCCCCCAAGAGACCCAGTACTTC	CASSEALDRTPQETQYF
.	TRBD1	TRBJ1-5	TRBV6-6	TGTGCCAGCAGTCGGGACCCGGGACAGTCGAGAAATAGCAATCAGCCCCAGCATTTT	CASSRDPGQSRNSNQPQHF
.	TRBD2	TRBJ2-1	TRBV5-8	TGTGCCAGCAGCAGAGGGACTAGCGGGAGTTGGGATGAGCAGTTCTTC	CASSRGTSGSWDEQFF
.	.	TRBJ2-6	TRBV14	TGTGCCAGCAGCCGAGCAGGGTTGGGGGCCAACGTCCTGACTTTC	CASSRAGLGANVLTF
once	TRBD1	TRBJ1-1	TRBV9	TGTGCCAGCAGCGTAGGCAGGGGGCTGGCTGAAGCTTTCTTT	CASSVGRGLAEAFF
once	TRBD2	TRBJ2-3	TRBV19	TGTGCCAGTAGTCCTCCGGCGGGAGCTGGGACAGATACGCAGTATTTT	CASSPPAGAGTDTQYF
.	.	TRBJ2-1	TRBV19	TGTGCCAGTAGTAGACGTAGTGAGGAGTTCTTC	CASSRRSEEFF
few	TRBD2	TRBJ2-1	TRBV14	TGTGCCAGCAGCCTCCCGACTGGACTAGCGGGCTCCGCCAATGAGCAGTTCTTC	CASSLPTGLAGSANEQFF
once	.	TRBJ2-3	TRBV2	TGTGCCAGCAATGCACAGGGTACCACAGATACGCAGTATTTT	CASNAQGTTDTQYF
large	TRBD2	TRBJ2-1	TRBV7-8	TGTGCCAGCAGCTTAGTAGCCGCCGGGACTATCCTACAACATGAGCAGTTCTTC	CASSLVAAGTILQHEQFF
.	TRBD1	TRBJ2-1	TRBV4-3	TGCGCCAGCAGCCATGTCGGTTCCCGGGACAGGGGCTACAATGAGCAGTTCTTC	CASSHVGSRDRGYNEQFF
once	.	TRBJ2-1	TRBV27	TGTGCCAGCAGGGATCTGGCCAGCGCCTACAATGAGCAGTTCTTC	CASRDLASAYNEQFF
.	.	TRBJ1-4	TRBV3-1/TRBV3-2	TGTGCCAGCAGCCAAGTAACGAAAATCCAGGGTCCCGAGGATGAAAAACTGTTTTTT	CASSQVTKIQGPEDEKLFF
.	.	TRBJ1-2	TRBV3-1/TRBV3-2	TGTGCCAGCAGCCAAGAGGTCCTTCCGGGTGGCTACACCTTC	CASSQEVLPGGYTF
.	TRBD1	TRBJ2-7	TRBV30	TGTGCCTGGGATCGGACAGGGCGGGAAGGCGAGCAGTACTTC	CAWDRTGREGEQYF
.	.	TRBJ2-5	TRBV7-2	TGTGCCAGCAGCTTAGTTAGTTCCGGTGAGACCCAGTACTTC	CASSLVSSGETQYF
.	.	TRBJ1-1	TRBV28	TGTGCCAGCAGCCTACGGGGGACCTCCGGTCGTCGGACTGAAGCTTTCTTT	CASSLRGTSGRRTEAFF
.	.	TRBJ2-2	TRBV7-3	TGTGCCAGCAGCTTAAACGCAGCGAACACCGGGGAGCTGTTTTTT	CASSLNAANTGELFF
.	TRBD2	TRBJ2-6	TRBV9	TGTGCCAGCAGCGTAGCCCTAGCGGGAGGAGCTGGGGCCAACGTCCTGACTTTC	CASSVALAGGAGANVLTF
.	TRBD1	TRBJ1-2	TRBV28	TGTGCCAGCAGTTTTTCAGGGGGCGGTGGCTACACCTTC	CASSFSGGGGYTF
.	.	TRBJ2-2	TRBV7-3	TGTGCCAGCAGCTTAGTCGGTTCCGGGGAGCTGTTTTTT	CASSLVGSGELFF
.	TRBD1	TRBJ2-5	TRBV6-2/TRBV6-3	TGTGCCAGCAGTTACGGCGCTGGGACAGACGAAGAGACCCAGTACTTC	CASSYGAGTDEETQYF
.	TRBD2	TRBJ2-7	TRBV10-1	TGCGCCAGCAGTGAGCCCGGAGGGGCGGGAGTCTACGAGCAGTACTTC	CASSEPGGAGVYEQYF
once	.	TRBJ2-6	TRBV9	TGTGCCAGCAGCGCCCCTCTCGCGCGGGGATTATCTGGGGCCAACGTCCTGACTTTC	CASSAPLARGLSGANVLTF
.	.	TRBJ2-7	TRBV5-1	TGCGCCAGCAGCCTCAGGGGCCGGCCCTACGAGCAGTACTTC	CASSLRGRPYEQYF
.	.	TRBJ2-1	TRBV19	TGTGCCAGTAGTAGCCGACACGAACAACCATACAATGAGCAGTTCTTC	CASSSRHEQPYNEQFF
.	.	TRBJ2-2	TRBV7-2	TGTGCCAGCAGCTCAGGGGGGCGCACCGGGGAGCTGTTTTTT	CASSSGGRTGELFF
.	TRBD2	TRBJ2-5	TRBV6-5	TGTGCCAGCAGTTACGGGACTAAGGAGACCCAGTACTTC	CASSYGTKETQYF
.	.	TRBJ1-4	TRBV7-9	TGTGCCAGCAGCTTAATAGGGGCACTGGACGAGAATGAAAAACTGTTTTTT	CASSLIGALDENEKLFF
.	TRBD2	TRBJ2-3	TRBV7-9	TGTGCCAGCAGCTTACCGGGACTAGCGGGAAGATTGTATTTT	CASSLPGLAGRLYF
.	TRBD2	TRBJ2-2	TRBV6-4	TGTGCCAGCAGTGACTCCACTAGCGGGAGATATCCAAACACCGGGGAGCTGTTTTTT	CASSDSTSGRYPNTGELFF
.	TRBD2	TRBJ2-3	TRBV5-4	TGTGCCAGCAGCTCGACTAGCGCCAGCACAGATACGCAGTATTTT	CASSSTSASTDTQYF
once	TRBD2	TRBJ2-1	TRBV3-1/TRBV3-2	TGTGCCAGCAGCATTATAGCGGGAGGGCCCTACAATGAGCAGTTCTTC	CASSIIAGGPYNEQFF
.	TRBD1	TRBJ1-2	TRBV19	TGTGCCAATAGAACCGGGACAGGGGTTTATGGCTACACCTTC	CANRTGTGVYGYTF
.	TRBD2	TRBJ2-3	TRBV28	TGTGCCAGTCTAGCGGGAGGTTTAGATACGCAGTATTTT	CASLAGGLDTQYF
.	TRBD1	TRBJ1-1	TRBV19	TGTGCCAGTAGTATGACAGGGGGGGCTGGCACTGAAGCTTTCTTT	CASSMTGGAGTEAFF
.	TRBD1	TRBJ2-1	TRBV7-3	TGTGCCAGCAGCGGGGGGACAGGGGCCCATGAGCAGTTCTTC	CASSGGTGAHEQFF
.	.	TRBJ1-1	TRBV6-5	TGTGCCAGCAGACTACGACCGGACATGAACACTGAAGCTTTCTTT	CASRLRPDMNTEAFF
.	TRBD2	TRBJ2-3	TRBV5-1	TGCGCCAGCAGCTTGGACGGGAGGGCGGGAGATACGCAGTATTTT	CASSLDGRAGDTQYF
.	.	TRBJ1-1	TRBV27	TGTGCCAGCAGTTTTAATGAACGAGGCACTGAAGCTTTCTTT	CASSFNERGTEAFF
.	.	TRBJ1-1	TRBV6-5	TGTGCCAGCAGTCCCGGGGTGAACACTGAAGCTTTCTTT	CASSPGVNTEAFF
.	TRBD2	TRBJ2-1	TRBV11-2	TGTGCCAGCAGCTATGTAGCGGGAGATGAGCAGTTCTTC	CASSYVAGDEQFF
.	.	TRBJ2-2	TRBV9	TGTGCCAGCAGCAGGACTACTTCGAACACCGGGGAGCTGTTTTTT	CASSRTTSNTGELFF
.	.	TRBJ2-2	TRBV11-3	TGTGCCAGCAGCCCACAAGGGGGGAACACCGGGGAGCTGTTTTTT	CASSPQGGNTGELFF
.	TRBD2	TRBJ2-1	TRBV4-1	TGCGCCAGCAGCCAAGTGTCCAGCGGGAGTAACCATGAGCAGTTCTTC	CASSQVSSGSNHEQFF
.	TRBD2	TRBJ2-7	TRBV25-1	TGTGCCAGCAGTGACACTAGCGGGAGCCCCTACGAGCAGTACTTC	CASSDTSGSPYEQYF
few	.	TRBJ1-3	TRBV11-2	TGTGCCAGCAGCCCTCTAACTGGAAACACCATATATTTT	CASSPLTGNTIYF
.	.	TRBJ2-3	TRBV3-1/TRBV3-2	TGTGCCAGCAGCCAAGATGCGACGGAGCCTATCACAGATACGCAGTATTTT	CASSQDATEPITDTQYF
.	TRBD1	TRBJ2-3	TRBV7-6	TGTGCCAGCAGCCAAAGTGCGGACAGGGCTACAGATACGCAGTATTTT	CASSQSADRATDTQYF